This T cell receptor beta chain was profiled in a study of blood T cell repertoires in COVID-19. About the research overall: The samples span acute and convalescent COVID-19 from the United States, Italy and Spain. PBMCs, B-cell-depleted T cells, or T cells provided the cDNA or gDNA that made up the material.

Per the original methods: It was from reference gene primer amplification that nucleated cell counts were estimated. This table comes from immunoSEQ multiplex PCR, and its TCRdb copy is limited to in-frame clones, with some not included. V, J and clone size are those of that table, while D and trimming were read from the DNA. Found here are approximately 240,000 clones, approximately 79% of them singletons; the top ten hold approximately 5%. The V end was cut by 2 bases, the J end by 5 bases, with 16 bases between. Germline loops: CDR1 MNHNY, CDR2 SVGAGI (reference sequence). The CDR3 totals 15 residues.

The sample comprised peripheral blood. This receptor was identified in a woman older than 75 with active or convalescent COVID-19. The chain joins TRBV6-6 to TRBJ2-7; a possible D gene is TRBD1 (6 bases). CDR3 protein: CASSYGTGFADEQYF. The CDR3 DNA is TGTGCCAGCAGTTACGGAACAGGGTTCGCCGACGAGCAGTACTTC.